This is a list of T cell receptor beta chains from one sample in a study of OX40 agonist ivuxolimab in advanced cancers. Data came from immunoSEQ multiplex PCR; TCRdb stores just in-frame clones and leaves some out. The data show around 69,000 clones, roughly 86% seen once. Sequenced here: CD4+ or CD8+ T cells sorted from blood, sampled in a trial of the OX40 agonist ivuxolimab. These receptors all come from an adult with an advanced solid tumor such as melanoma, head and neck, liver or kidney cancer. CDR3s include the opening cysteine and the closing phenylalanine or tryptophan. The order of the fields is clone size, D gene, V gene, J gene, CDR3 protein, CDR3 DNA. The D gene is left open where the match is weak. For some rows the clone size is stated as once, few or many, or as a class when expanded; others skip it.

>NA|TRBD1|TRBV2|TRBJ1-2
CASRLTGSNYGYTF
TGTGCCAGCAGACTGACAGGGTCCAACTATGGCTACACCTTC
>NA|NA|TRBV5-1|TRBJ1-3
CASSLNLGLSGNTIYF
TGCGCCAGCAGCTTAAATTTAGGTCTATCTGGAAACACCATATATTTT
>few|NA|TRBV6-5|TRBJ1-2
CASSYGGRDYGYTF
TGTGCCAGCAGTTACGGGGGACGTGACTATGGCTACACCTTC
>NA|TRBD2|TRBV6-6|TRBJ2-5
CASSYSSGGRETQYF
TGTGCCAGCAGTTACTCTAGCGGGGGGAGAGAGACCCAGTACTTC
>NA|NA|TRBV7-3|TRBJ2-3
CASSLAGSTDTQYF
TGTGCCAGCAGCTTAGCCGGGAGCACAGATACGCAGTATTTT
>NA|NA|TRBV7-2|TRBJ1-1
CASSVRPTEAFF
TGTGCCAGCAGCGTTCGTCCCACTGAAGCTTTCTTT
>NA|NA|TRBV11-2|TRBJ2-5
CASSLQYQETQYF
TGTGCCAGCAGCTTACAGTACCAAGAGACCCAGTACTTC
>once|NA|TRBV7-6|TRBJ1-3
CASSLELGAGNTIYF
TGTGCCAGCAGCTTAGAGCTTGGGGCTGGAAACACCATATATTTT
>NA|TRBD2|TRBV2|TRBJ2-7
CASSSGIGYEQYF
TGTGCCAGCAGTAGCGGGATCGGGTACGAGCAGTACTTC
>few|NA|TRBV6-5|TRBJ1-3
CASTPIRDSGNTIYF
TGTGCCAGCACCCCAATACGTGACTCTGGAAACACCATATATTTT
>NA|TRBD1|TRBV29-1|TRBJ2-1
CSVVRTGGWGEQFF
TGCAGCGTTGTAAGGACAGGGGGCTGGGGTGAGCAGTTCTTC
>few|NA|TRBV10-3|TRBJ1-1
CAISESPGLPGDDAFF
TGTGCCATCAGTGAGTCTCCCGGGCTCCCAGGGGATGACGCTTTCTTT
>NA|NA|TRBV4-3|TRBJ2-7
CASSQDLGRGAYEQYF
TGCGCCAGCAGCCAAGATCTCGGCAGGGGAGCCTACGAGCAGTACTTC
>few|TRBD2|TRBV4-3|TRBJ2-1
CASSYQRGGGDEQFF
TGCGCCAGCAGCTACCAGCGGGGGGGCGGGGATGAGCAGTTCTTC
>NA|TRBD2|TRBV4-3|TRBJ2-5
CASSQDYVAGVETQYF
TGCGCCAGCAGCCAAGATTATGTAGCGGGGGTGGAGACCCAGTACTTC
>NA|NA|TRBV5-5|TRBJ1-2
CASSLVQGPTYGYTF
TGTGCCAGCAGCTTAGTACAGGGACCGACCTATGGCTACACCTTC
>NA|NA|TRBV28|TRBJ2-5
CASSSQGRVETQYF
TGTGCCAGCAGTTCCCAGGGCAGGGTGGAGACCCAGTACTTC
>NA|NA|TRBV10-1|TRBJ2-3
CASSDPGMETSTDTQYF
TGCGCCAGCAGTGATCCCGGAATGGAGACTAGCACAGATACGCAGTATTTT
>NA|NA|TRBV30|TRBJ2-5
CSSKAGGVGETQYF
TGTTCGTCAAAAGCCGGGGGAGTGGGAGAGACCCAGTACTTC
>NA|NA|TRBV7-2|TRBJ2-7
CASSTPGHLYEQYF
TGTGCCAGCAGCACTCCGGGACATCTCTACGAGCAGTACTTC
>NA|NA|TRBV2|TRBJ1-5
CASSPQGGGNQPQHF
TGTGCCAGCAGTCCACAGGGAGGCGGCAATCAGCCCCAGCATTTT
>NA|TRBD1|TRBV2|TRBJ2-3
CASRAGTGQYF
TGTGCCAGCAGGGCCGGGACAGGGCAGTATTTT